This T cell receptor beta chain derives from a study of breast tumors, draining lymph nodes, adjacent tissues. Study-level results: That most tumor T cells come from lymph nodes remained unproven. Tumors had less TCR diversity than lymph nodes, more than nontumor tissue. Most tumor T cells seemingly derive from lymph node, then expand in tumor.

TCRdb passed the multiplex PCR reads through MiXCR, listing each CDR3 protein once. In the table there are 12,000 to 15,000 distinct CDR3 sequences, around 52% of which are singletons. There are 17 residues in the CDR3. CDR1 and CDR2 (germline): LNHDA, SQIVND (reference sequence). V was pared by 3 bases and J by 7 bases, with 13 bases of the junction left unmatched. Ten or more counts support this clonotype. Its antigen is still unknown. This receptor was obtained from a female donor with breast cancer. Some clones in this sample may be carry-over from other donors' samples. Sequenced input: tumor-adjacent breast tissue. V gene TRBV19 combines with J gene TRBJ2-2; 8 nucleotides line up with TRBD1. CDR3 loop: CASSIGTGYSRGGELFF. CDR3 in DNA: TGTGCCAGTAGTATTGGGACAGGCTATTCCCGGGGCGGGGAGCTGTTTTTT.